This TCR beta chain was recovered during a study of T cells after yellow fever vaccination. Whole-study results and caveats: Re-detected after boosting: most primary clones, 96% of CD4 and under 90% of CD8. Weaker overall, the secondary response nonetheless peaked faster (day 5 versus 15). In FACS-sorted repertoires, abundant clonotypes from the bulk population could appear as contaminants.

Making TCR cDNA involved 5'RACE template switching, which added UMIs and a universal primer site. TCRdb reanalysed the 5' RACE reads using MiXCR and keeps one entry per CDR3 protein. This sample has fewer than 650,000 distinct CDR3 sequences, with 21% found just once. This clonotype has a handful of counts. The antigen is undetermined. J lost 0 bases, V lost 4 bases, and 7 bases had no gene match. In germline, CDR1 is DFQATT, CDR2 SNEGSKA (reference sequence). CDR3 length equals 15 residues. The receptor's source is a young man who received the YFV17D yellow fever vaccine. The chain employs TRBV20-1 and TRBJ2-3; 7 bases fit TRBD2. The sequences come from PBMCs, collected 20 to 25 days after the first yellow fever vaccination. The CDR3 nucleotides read TGCAGTGCTATTCCAGCGGGAACTAGCACAGATACGCAGTATTTT. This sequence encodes CSAIPAGTSTDTQYF.